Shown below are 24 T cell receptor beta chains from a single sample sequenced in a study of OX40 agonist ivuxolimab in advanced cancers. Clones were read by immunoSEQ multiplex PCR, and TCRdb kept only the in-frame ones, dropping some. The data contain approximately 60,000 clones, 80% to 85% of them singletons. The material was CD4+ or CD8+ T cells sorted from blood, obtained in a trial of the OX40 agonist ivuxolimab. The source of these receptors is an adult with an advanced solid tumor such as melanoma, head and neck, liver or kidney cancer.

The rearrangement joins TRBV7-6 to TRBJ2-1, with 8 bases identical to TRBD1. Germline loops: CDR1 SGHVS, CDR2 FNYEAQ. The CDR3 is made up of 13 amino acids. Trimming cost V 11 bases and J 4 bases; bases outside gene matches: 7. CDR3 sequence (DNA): TGTGCCGCAGGGGGCGCCCTATACAATGAGCAGTTCTTC. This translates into CAAGGALYNEQFF.

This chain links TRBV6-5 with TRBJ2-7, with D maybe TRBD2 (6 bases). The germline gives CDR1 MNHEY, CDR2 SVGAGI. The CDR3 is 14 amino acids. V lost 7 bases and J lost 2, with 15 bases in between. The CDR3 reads CASNPRRGAYEQYF. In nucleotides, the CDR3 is TGTGCCAGCAACCCGAGGAGGGGCGCCTACGAGCAGTACTTC.

Written as DNA, the CDR3 is TGCGCCAGCAGCTTGGGGCCGGGGGGTTCCTACAATGAGCAGTTCTTC. Its translation is CASSLGPGGSYNEQFF. V and J are TRBV5-1 and TRBJ2-1, with 7 bases aligning to TRBD2. The CDR3 covers 16 residues. Germline lookup yields CDR1 SGHRS and CDR2 YFSETQ. The ends lost 0 bases at V and 1 base at J; junction bases unmatched: 4.

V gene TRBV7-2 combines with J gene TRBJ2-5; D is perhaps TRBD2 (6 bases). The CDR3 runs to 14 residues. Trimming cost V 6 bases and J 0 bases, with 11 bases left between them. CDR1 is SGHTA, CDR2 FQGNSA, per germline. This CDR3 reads CASRRGGNQETQYF. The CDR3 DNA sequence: TGTGCCAGCAGGCGGGGCGGGAACCAAGAGACCCAGTACTTC.

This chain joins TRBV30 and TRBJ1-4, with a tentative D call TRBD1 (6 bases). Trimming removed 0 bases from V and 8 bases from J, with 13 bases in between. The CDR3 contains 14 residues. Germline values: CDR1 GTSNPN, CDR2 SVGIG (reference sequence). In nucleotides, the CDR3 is TGTGCCTGGAGTGTGGGGACAAGGGGGGAAAAACTGTTTTTT. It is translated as CAWSVGTRGEKLFF.

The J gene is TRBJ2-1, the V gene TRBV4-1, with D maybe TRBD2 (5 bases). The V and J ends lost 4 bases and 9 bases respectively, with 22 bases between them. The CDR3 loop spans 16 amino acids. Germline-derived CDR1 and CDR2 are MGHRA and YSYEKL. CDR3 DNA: TGCGCCAGCAGCCCCCCTTTAGATGGTTGGAGGCTTGAGCAGTTCTTC. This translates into CASSPPLDGWRLEQFF.

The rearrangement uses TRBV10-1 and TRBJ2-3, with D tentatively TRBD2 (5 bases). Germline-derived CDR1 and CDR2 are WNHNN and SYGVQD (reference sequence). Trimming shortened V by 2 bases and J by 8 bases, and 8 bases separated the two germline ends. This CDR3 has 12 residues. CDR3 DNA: TGCGCCAGCAGTGAGGGGAGAGGTACGCAGTATTTT. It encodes CASSEGRGTQYF.

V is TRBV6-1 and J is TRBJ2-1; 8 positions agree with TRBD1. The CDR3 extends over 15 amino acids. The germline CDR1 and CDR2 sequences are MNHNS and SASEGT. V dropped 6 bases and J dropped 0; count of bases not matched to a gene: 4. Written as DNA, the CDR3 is TGTGCCAGCAGGCACAGGGGGAGCTCCTACAATGAGCAGTTCTTC. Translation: CASRHRGSSYNEQFF.

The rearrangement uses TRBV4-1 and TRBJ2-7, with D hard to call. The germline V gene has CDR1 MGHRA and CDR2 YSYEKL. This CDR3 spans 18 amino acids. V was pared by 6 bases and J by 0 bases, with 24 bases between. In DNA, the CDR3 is TGCGCCAGCAGGCAGGCGGCGAGGAGAGATACGGACTCCTACGAGCAGTACTTC. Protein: CASRQAARRDTDSYEQYF.

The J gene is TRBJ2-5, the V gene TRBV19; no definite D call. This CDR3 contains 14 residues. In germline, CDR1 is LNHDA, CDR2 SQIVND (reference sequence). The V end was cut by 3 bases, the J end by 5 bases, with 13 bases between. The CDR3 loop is CASSIGPFTETQYF. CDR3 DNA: TGTGCCAGTAGTATCGGGCCCTTTACGGAGACCCAGTACTTC.

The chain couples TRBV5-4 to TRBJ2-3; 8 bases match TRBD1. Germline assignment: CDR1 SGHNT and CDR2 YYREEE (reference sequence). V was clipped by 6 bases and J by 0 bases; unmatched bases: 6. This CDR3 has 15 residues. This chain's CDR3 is CASNPQGASTDTQYF. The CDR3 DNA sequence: TGTGCCAGCAACCCCCAGGGGGCTAGCACAGATACGCAGTATTTT.

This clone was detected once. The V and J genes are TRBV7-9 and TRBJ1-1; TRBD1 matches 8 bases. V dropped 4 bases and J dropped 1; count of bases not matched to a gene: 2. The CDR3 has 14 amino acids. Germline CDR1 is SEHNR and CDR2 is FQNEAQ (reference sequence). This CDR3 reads CASSSQGGNTEAFF. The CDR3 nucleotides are TGTGCCAGCAGCTCACAGGGGGGGAACACTGAAGCTTTCTTT.

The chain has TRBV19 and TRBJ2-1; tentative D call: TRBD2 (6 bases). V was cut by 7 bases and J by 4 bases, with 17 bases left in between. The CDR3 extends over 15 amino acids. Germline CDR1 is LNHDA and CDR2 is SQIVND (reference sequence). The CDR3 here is CASNPSTGDYNEQFF. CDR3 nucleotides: TGTGCCAGTAACCCCTCAACGGGAGATTACAATGAGCAGTTCTTC.

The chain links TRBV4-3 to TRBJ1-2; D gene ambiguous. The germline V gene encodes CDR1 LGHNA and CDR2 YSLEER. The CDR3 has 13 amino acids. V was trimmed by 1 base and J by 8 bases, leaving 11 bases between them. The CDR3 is CASSQGDLGGYTF. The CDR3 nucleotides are TGCGCCAGCAGCCAAGGGGATTTGGGGGGCTACACCTTC.

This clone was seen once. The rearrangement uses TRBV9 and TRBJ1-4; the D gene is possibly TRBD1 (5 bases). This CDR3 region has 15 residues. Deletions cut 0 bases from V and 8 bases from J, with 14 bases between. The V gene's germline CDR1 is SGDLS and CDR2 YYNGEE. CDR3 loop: CASSVDGPGLEKLFF. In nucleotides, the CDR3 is TGTGCCAGCAGCGTAGATGGGCCAGGGCTCGAAAAACTGTTTTTT.

CDR3 nucleotide sequence: TGTGCCAGCTCACGTGACAGGGGGAGCTCCTACGAGCAGTACTTC. Residues: CASSRDRGSSYEQYF. The chain couples TRBV18 to TRBJ2-7; TRBD1 matches 9 bases. Germline V gene data show CDR1 as KGHSH and CDR2 as LQKENI. The CDR3 is made up of 15 amino acids. V dropped 4 bases and J dropped 0; count of bases not matched to a gene: 4.

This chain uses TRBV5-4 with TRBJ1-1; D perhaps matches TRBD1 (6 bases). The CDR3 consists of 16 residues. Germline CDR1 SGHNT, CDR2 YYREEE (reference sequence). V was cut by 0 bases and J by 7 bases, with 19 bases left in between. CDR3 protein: CASSLGGQGPGDEAFF. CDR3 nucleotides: TGTGCCAGCAGCTTGGGGGGCCAGGGGCCGGGGGATGAAGCTTTCTTT.

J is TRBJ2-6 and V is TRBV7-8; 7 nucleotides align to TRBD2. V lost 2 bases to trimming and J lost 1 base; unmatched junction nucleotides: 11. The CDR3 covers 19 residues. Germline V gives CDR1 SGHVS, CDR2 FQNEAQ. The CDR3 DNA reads TGTGCCAGCAGCTTAAGAAGTATCCGGGAGGTATCTGGGGCCAACGTCCTGACTTTC. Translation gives CASSLRSIREVSGANVLTF.

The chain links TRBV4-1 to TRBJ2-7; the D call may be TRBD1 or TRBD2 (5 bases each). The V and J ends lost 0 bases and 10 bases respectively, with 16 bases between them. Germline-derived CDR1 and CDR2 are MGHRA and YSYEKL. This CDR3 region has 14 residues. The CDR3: CASSQDHGTSTQYF. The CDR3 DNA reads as TGCGCCAGCAGCCAAGATCATGGGACCTCGACTCAGTACTTC.

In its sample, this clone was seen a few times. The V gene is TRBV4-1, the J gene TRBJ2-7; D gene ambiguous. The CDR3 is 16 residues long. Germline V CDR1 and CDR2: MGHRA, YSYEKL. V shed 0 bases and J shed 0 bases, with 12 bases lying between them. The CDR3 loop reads CASSQDGAVLSYEQYF. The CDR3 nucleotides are TGCGCCAGCAGCCAAGACGGTGCGGTCCTCTCCTACGAGCAGTACTTC.

The DNA of the CDR3 is TGTGCCAGCACCCTAGGGGGTTACGGAAACACCATATATTTT. Its protein product is CASTLGGYGNTIYF. The chain couples TRBV7-6 to TRBJ1-3; tentatively, D is TRBD1 (6 bases). The CDR3 has 14 amino acids. Between the trimmed V and J ends, which lost 7 bases and 4 bases, there was a span of 14 bases. Germline V lookup: CDR1 SGHVS, CDR2 FNYEAQ. The full variable domain, rest sourced from reference TRBV7-6 and TRBJ1-3, is GAGVSQSPRYKVTKRGQDVALRCDPISGHVSLYWYRQALGQGPEFLTYFNYEAQQDKSGLPNDRFSAERPEGSISTLTIQRTEQRDSAMYRCASTLGGYGNTIYFGEGSWLTVV.

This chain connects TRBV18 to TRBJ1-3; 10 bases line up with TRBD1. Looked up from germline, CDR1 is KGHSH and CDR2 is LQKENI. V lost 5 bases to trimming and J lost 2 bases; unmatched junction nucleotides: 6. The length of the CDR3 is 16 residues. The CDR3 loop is CASSETGTGAGNTIYF. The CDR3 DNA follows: TGTGCCAGCTCAGAAACCGGGACAGGGGCTGGAAACACCATATATTTT.

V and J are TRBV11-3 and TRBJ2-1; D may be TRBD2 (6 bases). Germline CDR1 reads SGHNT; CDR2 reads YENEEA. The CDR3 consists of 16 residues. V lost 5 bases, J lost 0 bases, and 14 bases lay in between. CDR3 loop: CASSPGLSSSYNEQFF. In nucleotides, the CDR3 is TGTGCCAGCAGCCCCGGACTATCCAGCTCCTACAATGAGCAGTTCTTC.

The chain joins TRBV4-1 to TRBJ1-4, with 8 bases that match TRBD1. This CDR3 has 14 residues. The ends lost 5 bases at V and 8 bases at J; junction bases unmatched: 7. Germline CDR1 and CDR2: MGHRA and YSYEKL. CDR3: CASSFGQGKEKLFF. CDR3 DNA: TGCGCCAGCAGCTTTGGACAGGGTAAAGAAAAACTGTTTTTT.